One sample yielded the 8 T cell receptor beta chains listed below, sequenced in a study of blood T cell repertoires in COVID-19. The protocol was immunoSEQ multiplex PCR, while the TCRdb copy is restricted to in-frame clones and leaves out a portion. The sample includes about 73,000 clones, 65% to 85% of them seen just once. Material for sequencing was peripheral blood. The receptor source for this set is a woman aged 55-75 years with acute or convalescent COVID-19.

The chain is built from TRBV4-2 and TRBJ1-1; possibly TRBD1 for D (5 bases). This CDR3 contains 15 residues. The germline V gene encodes CDR1 LGHNA and CDR2 YNFKEQ. Deletions cut 0 bases from V and 1 base from J, with 9 bases between. The CDR3 bases are TGTGCCAGCAGCCAAGAGTTAAGGGGGAACACTGAAGCTTTCTTT. This sequence encodes CASSQELRGNTEAFF.

The rearrangement joins TRBV5-4 to TRBJ2-1; TRBD2 matches at 10 bases. CDR1 is SGHNT, CDR2 YYREEE, per germline (reference sequence). V shed 4 bases and J 6 bases; nucleotides not matched to a gene: 7. The CDR3 is made up of 15 amino acids. The CDR3 bases are TGTGCCAGCAGCCCGCGGCTAGCGGGAGCCAATGAGCAGTTCTTC. Translating gives CASSPRLAGANEQFF.

This clone was detected once. This chain connects TRBV24-1 to TRBJ2-7; TRBD1 is a possible D gene (6 bases). V lost 12 bases, J lost 2 bases, and 25 bases lay in between. The CDR3 loop spans 16 amino acids. CDR1 and CDR2 (germline): KGHDR, SFDVKD. The CDR3 DNA reads as TGTGCCTCGTACGCCGGATCTGGACAGACGACCTACGAGCAGTACTTC. Amino acids: CASYAGSGQTTYEQYF.

This clone was seen once. J is TRBJ1-1 and V is TRBV19, with D unresolved. The CDR3 totals 15 residues. V was cut by 1 base and J by 0 bases, with 9 bases left in between. CDR1 and CDR2 (germline): LNHDA, SQIVND (reference sequence). CDR3 DNA: TGTGCCAGTAGTATAGGGGCTACCATGAACACTGAAGCTTTCTTT. This translates into CASSIGATMNTEAFF.

This chain joins TRBV18 and TRBJ1-2, with 7 bases fitting TRBD1. The CDR3 has 12 amino acids. The junction had 2 bases not matched to a gene; V was cut back by 4 bases and J by 6 bases. Looked up from germline, CDR1 is KGHSH and CDR2 is LQKENI. CDR3 sequence reads: CASSLQGNGYTF. CDR3 bases: TGTGCCAGCTCACTACAGGGGAATGGCTACACCTTC.

The CDR3 region has the DNA TGCAGCGTCGAACCAGGACTGCCGATGAACACTGAAGCTTTCTTT. It yields the protein CSVEPGLPMNTEAFF. The genes are TRBV29-1 and TRBJ1-1; D is uncertain. Looked up from germline, CDR1 is SQVTM and CDR2 is ANQGSEA. The CDR3 runs 15 residues. V was pared by 6 bases and J by 0 bases, with 17 bases between. Based on the CDR3 plus reference TRBV29-1 and TRBJ1-1, the full variable domain is SAVISQKPSRDICQRGTSLTIQCQVDSQVTMMFWYRQQPGQSLTLIATANQGSEATYESGFVIDKFPISRPNLTFSTLTVSNMSPEDSSIYLCSVEPGLPMNTEAFFGQGTRLTVV.

V usage is TRBV2 and J usage is TRBJ2-7; D remains ambiguous. Germline values: CDR1 SNHLY, CDR2 FYNNEI. There are 14 residues in the CDR3. Trimming pared 6 bases from V and 1 base from J, leaving 13 bases between. In DNA form, the CDR3 reads TGTGCCAGCAGAAGGAGTCCTGGGTCCTACGAGCAGTACTTC. Amino acid sequence: CASRRSPGSYEQYF.

The chain couples TRBV21-1 to TRBJ1-4; TRBD1 is taken as the D call from the table, unchecked against the DNA. TRBV21-1 is given as a pseudogene. The length of the CDR3 is 13 residues. The CDR3 DNA reads as TGTGCCAGCCCGGGCCAGGGGGATGAAAAACTGTTTTTT. This sequence encodes CASPGQGDEKLFF.